This T cell receptor (beta chain) came from a study of blood T cell repertoires in COVID-19. Looking at the study overall: The cDNA or gDNA used as material had been derived from T cells, B-cell-depleted T cells, or PBMCs.

Methods used by the authors: Reference gene primer amplification gave estimated nucleated cell counts. Assay: immunoSEQ multiplex PCR; the TCRdb copy retains only in-frame clones and omits some. For V, J and clone size, that table is used; D and trimming come from the DNA. The data show 75,000 to 100,000 clones, roughly 80% seen once. This CDR3 has 11 residues. CDR1 and CDR2 (germline): SGHDN, FVKESK. The germline V and J ends were trimmed by 3 bases and 7 bases, with 4 bases remaining between them. Input material: peripheral blood. This receptor was identified in a man aged 60-69 years with acute or convalescent COVID-19. This chain joins TRBV14 and TRBJ2-1; D is unclear. The CDR3 spells CASSHANEQFF. CDR3 in DNA: TGTGCCAGCAGCCATGCGAATGAGCAGTTCTTC.